Below, 16 T cell receptor beta chains from the same sample are listed, as sequenced in a study of T cells after yellow fever vaccination. TCRdb ran MiXCR on the 5' RACE reads and lists one entry per CDR3 protein. Among hundreds of thousands of distinct CDR3 sequences, less than 4.5% were seen once, and the ten largest hold 23%. The sample consisted of PBMCs, taken on the day of the yellow fever booster vaccination. The receptor source for this set is a man aged 18 to 29 who received the YFV17D yellow fever vaccine.

Only a few counts were recorded for this clonotype. The chain employs TRBV12-3 or TRBV12-4 and TRBJ2-1; 7 bases are a match to TRBD2. This CDR3 is 12 amino acids long. V shed 5 bases, J shed 5 bases, and the junction held 0 bases outside the gene matches. CDR3 protein: CASSSGDNEQFF. The CDR3 nucleotides read TGTGCCAGCAGTAGCGGGGACAATGAGCAGTTCTTC.

This clonotype appeared many times. The J gene is TRBJ2-6, the V gene TRBV6-2 or TRBV6-3, with TRBD1 as a possible D gene (5 bases). CDR3 size: 16 residues. The ends were cut back, 7 bases at V and 1 base at J, with 14 bases in the middle. Per germline, CDR1 MNHEY and CDR2 SVGEGT. The CDR3 bases are TGTGCCAGCAATCCCAGGGCAAATTCTGGGGCCAACGTCCTGACTTTC. The encoded protein is CASNPRANSGANVLTF.

This clonotype was seen a few times. This sequence joins TRBV11-3 and TRBJ2-3, with 14 bases that match TRBD2. CDR3 size: 16 residues. Per the germline V gene, CDR1 is SGHNT and CDR2 is YENEEA. Trimming at V came to 5 bases and at J to 8 bases, leaving 9 bases not matched to a gene. For the CDR3, the DNA is TGTGCCAGCAGCACCGGACTAGCGGGGGGCCAGGGTACGCAGTATTTT. Translating it yields CASSTGLAGGQGTQYF.

This clonotype was counted at least ten times. V usage is TRBV5-1 and J usage is TRBJ2-5; D possibly corresponds to TRBD2 (5 bases). Germline V CDR1 and CDR2: SGHRS, YFSETQ. V lost 4 bases, J lost 4 bases, and 20 bases lay in between. The CDR3 loop spans 16 amino acids. CDR3 in DNA: TGCGCCAGCAGCCCCGCGTGGCAACACAGCGGAGAGACCCAGTACTTC. Protein product: CASSPAWQHSGETQYF.

This clonotype came up a few times. This chain uses TRBV5-1 with TRBJ2-7, with D possibly being TRBD1 or TRBD2 (5 bases each). This CDR3 has 13 amino acids. Trimming took 0 bases from V and 5 from J, leaving 9 bases between them. CDR1 is SGHRS and CDR2 is YFSETQ in the germline V gene. CDR3 coding DNA: TGCGCCAGCAGCTTGGGGGGGACGGACGAGCAGTACTTC. Translated: CASSLGGTDEQYF.

In this sample, this clonotype turned up a few times. The V gene is TRBV7-8, the J gene TRBJ2-1, with TRBD1 matching over 8 bases. Germline V gene data show CDR1 as SGHVS and CDR2 as FQNEAQ. CDR3 size: 16 residues. The trim removed 5 bases at V and 5 bases at J, leaving 11 bases unmatched. CDR3 amino acids: CASSLYRDRTNNEQFF. The CDR3 coding sequence is TGTGCCAGCAGCCTATACCGGGACAGGACTAACAATGAGCAGTTCTTC.

This clonotype was detected a few times. V gene TRBV20-1 combines with J gene TRBJ1-2; D is unresolved. Germline loops: CDR1 DFQATT, CDR2 SNEGSKA (reference sequence). V lost 0 bases, J lost 8 bases, and 10 bases lay in between. The CDR3 sequence is 12 residues long. CDR3 bases: TGCAGTGCTAGAGAACAGAGCCGGGGCTACACCTTC. This sequence encodes CSAREQSRGYTF.

The chain uses TRBV18 and TRBJ1-1; weak D call: TRBD1 (6 bases). The CDR3 extends over 13 amino acids. The germline V and J ends were trimmed by 1 base and 11 bases, with 14 bases remaining between them. Per the germline V gene, CDR1 is KGHSH and CDR2 is LQKENI. The CDR3 sequence: CASSPRTDLSAFF. The CDR3 DNA follows: TGTGCCAGCTCACCACGGACAGACCTGAGCGCTTTCTTT. The entire variable domain, with the rest obtained from reference TRBV18 and TRBJ1-1, is as follows: NAGVMQNPRHLVRRRGQEARLRCSPMKGHSHVYWYRQLPEEGLKFMVYLQKENIIDESGMPKERFSAEFPKEGPSILRIQQVVRGDSAAYFCASSPRTDLSAFFGQGTRLTVV.

This clonotype was observed many times. The CDR3 reads CSVVSVAGGTGELFF. For the CDR3, the DNA is TGCAGCGTTGTGAGCGTAGCGGGGGGCACCGGGGAGCTGTTTTTT. This chain joins TRBV29-1 and TRBJ2-2; 10 bases fit TRBD2. The junction had 6 bases not matched to a gene; V was cut back by 4 bases and J by 4 bases. This CDR3 region has 15 residues. CDR1 SQVTM and CDR2 ANQGSEA come from the germline V gene.

This clonotype was observed many times. This chain uses TRBV7-3 with TRBJ2-2; the match to TRBD2 covers 8 bases. The V segment lost 2 bases and the J segment 7 bases; nucleotides outside the gene matches: 6. The CDR3 has 15 residues. Germline-derived CDR1 and CDR2 are SGHTA and FQGTGA. CDR3 nucleotides: TGTGCCAGCAGCTTACTCGGGGGGGCTATCGGGGAGCTGTTTTTT. Residues: CASSLLGGAIGELFF.

This clonotype was picked up many times. The chain couples TRBV12-3 or TRBV12-4 to TRBJ2-2; D may match TRBD1 or TRBD2 (6 bases each). V shed 3 bases and J shed 0 bases, with 17 bases lying between them. This CDR3 is built from 18 residues. As DNA, the CDR3 is TGTGCCAGCAGTTTTGGGGGGCGTATTATCACGAACACCGGGGAGCTGTTTTTT. Protein: CASSFGGRIITNTGELFF.

The chain couples TRBV12-3 or TRBV12-4 to TRBJ1-5; D remains unclear. V gave up 7 bases and J gave up 0 bases, with 13 bases separating them. The CDR3 has 15 residues. CDR3 DNA: TGTGCCAGCACCCTTGGGCCTTCTAGCAATCAGCCCCAGCATTTT. Its translation: CASTLGPSSNQPQHF.

The rearrangement links TRBV12-3 or TRBV12-4 to TRBJ1-5; unclear D gene. The CDR3 covers 11 residues. Trimming took off 1 base at V and 12 bases at J, with 7 bases between the two ends. In DNA, the CDR3 is TGTGCCAGCAGTTTAGGCGACCTCCAGCATTTT. This encodes CASSLGDLQHF.

The chain employs TRBV11-2 and TRBJ2-2; D is ambiguous. Germline lookup yields CDR1 SGHAT and CDR2 FQNNGV. The V gene lost 5 bases and the J gene lost 4 bases, with 14 bases spanning the gap. CDR3 length: 15 residues. The CDR3 loop reads CASSLGRQGTGELFF. The CDR3 nucleotides are TGTGCCAGCAGCCTTGGTCGCCAAGGCACCGGGGAGCTGTTTTTT.

This clonotype was detected a few times. The J gene is TRBJ1-1, the V gene TRBV19; maybe TRBD1 (6 bases). The CDR3 length is 14 residues. Trimming pared 3 bases from V and 1 base from J, leaving 9 bases between. Germline V gene lookup returns CDR1 LNHDA and CDR2 SQIVND (reference sequence). In DNA, the CDR3 is TGTGCCAGTAGTATGGGGACACCGAACACTGAAGCTTTCTTT. The encoded protein is CASSMGTPNTEAFF.

Ten or more counts support this clonotype. The CDR3 sequence: CASSLAGQIDEKLFF. The DNA for the CDR3 is TGTGCCAGCAGCCTTGCGGGACAGATAGATGAAAAACTGTTTTTT. The chain employs TRBV5-4 and TRBJ1-4, with 7 bases that match TRBD1. CDR3 size: 15 residues. Germline lookup yields CDR1 SGHNT and CDR2 YYREEE (reference sequence). The V segment lost 4 bases and the J segment 6 bases; nucleotides outside the gene matches: 9.